The 17 T cell receptor beta chains listed next were all sequenced from one sample in a study of blood T cell repertoires in COVID-19. Only in-frame clones appear in the TCRdb table, and some are missing; sequencing was by immunoSEQ multiplex PCR. The sample yields 200,000 to 300,000 clones, approximately 83% seen once. Sequenced input: PBMCs or T cells enriched from blood (not recorded which). The receptors were sampled from a woman aged 40 to 50 with acute COVID-19.

The table lists this clone with a count of one. The rearrangement links TRBV4-1 to TRBJ2-5; 10 positions agree with TRBD2. After removal of 2 bases from V and 5 bases from J, the junction contained 11 bases not matched to a gene. The CDR3 covers 17 residues. CDR1 and CDR2 (germline): MGHRA, YSYEKL. The DNA of the CDR3 is TGCGCCAGCAGCCAAATGATAGCTAGCGGGAGTTGGGAGACCCAGTACTTC. Translating gives CASSQMIASGSWETQYF.

This clone was detected once. CDR3 loop: CASSRLDRGTEAFF. DNA for the CDR3: TGTGCCAGCAGCCGGTTAGACAGGGGCACTGAAGCTTTCTTT. This chain joins TRBV5-6 and TRBJ1-1; 8 nucleotides align to TRBD1. V was pared by 4 bases and J by 4 bases, with 6 bases of the junction left unmatched. Germline CDR1 SGHDT, CDR2 YYEEEE. The CDR3 loop spans 14 amino acids.

This sequence joins TRBV2 and TRBJ2-1; 8 nucleotides line up with TRBD2. In germline, CDR1 is SNHLY, CDR2 FYNNEI. V gave up 3 bases and J gave up 7 bases; unmatched junction bases: 8. There are 15 residues in the CDR3. The CDR3 DNA follows: TGTGCCAGCAGTGACCGTCGGGAGGGTGGGAATGAGCAGTTCTTC. Residues: CASSDRREGGNEQFF.

V usage is TRBV5-6 and J usage is TRBJ2-3; D is unresolved. From germline, CDR1 is SGHDT and CDR2 YYEEEE. The CDR3 spans 14 residues. V lost 2 bases, J lost 3 bases, and 10 bases lay in between. This CDR3 is CASSFYHQTDTQYF. The CDR3 DNA reads TGTGCCAGCAGCTTTTACCATCAGACAGATACGCAGTATTTT.

This rearrangement joins TRBV19 to TRBJ2-7; D possibly corresponds to TRBD1 (6 bases). This CDR3 has 14 amino acids. V was pared by 4 bases and J by 3 bases, with 13 bases between. Germline assignment: CDR1 LNHDA and CDR2 SQIVND (reference sequence). CDR3 amino acids: CASSTGVGLYEQYF. The CDR3 DNA sequence: TGTGCCAGTAGTACAGGGGTAGGGCTCTACGAGCAGTACTTC.

In its sample, this clone was seen once. The chain is built from TRBV11-3 and TRBJ2-2; TRBD1 aligns across 7 bases. Germline-derived CDR1 and CDR2 are SGHNT and YENEEA. The CDR3 loop spans 14 amino acids. V shed 7 bases and J 2 bases; nucleotides not matched to a gene: 4. In nucleotides, the CDR3 is TGTGCCAGCAACAGGGGAATAAACACCGGGGAGCTGTTTTTT. It specifies CASNRGINTGELFF.

The CDR3 is CASSLVPRAGTEAFF. CDR3 DNA sequence: TGCGCCAGCAGCTTGGTGCCCAGGGCTGGGACTGAAGCTTTCTTT. The chain carries TRBV5-1 and TRBJ1-1; perhaps TRBD1 as D (5 bases). Deletions cut 0 bases from V and 5 bases from J, with 14 bases between. CDR1 and CDR2 from the germline V gene are SGHRS and YFSETQ. This CDR3 contains 15 residues.

The chain combines TRBV11-3 with TRBJ1-2; D not certain. CDR1 and CDR2 (germline): SGHNT, YENEEA. The CDR3 spans 13 residues. Trimming left V 1 base short and J 4 bases short, with 7 bases between. CDR3 bases: TGTGCCAGCAGCTTAGGACACGGCTATGGCTACACCTTC. Protein: CASSLGHGYGYTF.

DNA of the CDR3: TGTGCCAGCAGCCAAGATCAACTAGCGGGCCTCAATGAGCAGTTCTTC. It is translated as CASSQDQLAGLNEQFF. The gene calls are TRBV3-1 (or the pseudogene TRBV3-2) and TRBJ2-1, with 9 positions matching TRBD2. V shed 0 bases and J 6 bases; nucleotides not matched to a gene: 6. CDR3 length: 16 residues. The germline V gene encodes CDR1 LGHDT and CDR2 YNNKEL (reference sequence).

This clone was found once. V gene TRBV27 combines with J gene TRBJ2-7, with D hard to call. Deletions cut 3 bases from V and 0 bases from J, with 9 bases between. This CDR3 comprises 14 residues. The V gene's germline CDR1 is MNHEY and CDR2 SMNVEV (reference sequence). The CDR3 loop is CASSFGGYSYEQYF. CDR3 nucleotides: TGTGCCAGCAGTTTTGGCGGATACTCCTACGAGCAGTACTTC.

V gene TRBV10-1 combines with J gene TRBJ1-5, with TRBD1 as a possible D gene (5 bases). V lost 0 bases and J 6 bases, leaving 12 bases between the germline ends. The CDR3 runs 15 residues. The V gene's germline CDR1 is WNHNN and CDR2 SYGVQD (reference sequence). This chain's CDR3 is CASSESVGGGQPQHF. The CDR3 DNA reads as TGCGCCAGCAGTGAGTCGGTGGGGGGGGGTCAGCCCCAGCATTTT.

This chain uses TRBV6-2 or TRBV6-3 with TRBJ2-7, with 7 positions matching TRBD2. After removal of 0 bases from V and 6 bases from J, the junction contained 5 bases not matched to a gene. Germline assignment: CDR1 MNHEY and CDR2 SVGEGT. This CDR3 has 14 residues. The CDR3 DNA sequence: TGTGCCAGCAGTTACTCCCGCGGGAGTGGCGAGCAGTACTTC. Its protein product is CASSYSRGSGEQYF.

V gene TRBV27 combines with J gene TRBJ2-3; 9 bases are shared with TRBD2. V trimming: 0 bases; J trimming: 4 bases; junction bases outside the gene matches: 11. Germline values: CDR1 MNHEY, CDR2 SMNVEV (reference sequence). The CDR3 totals 18 residues. In DNA, the CDR3 is TGTGCCAGCAGTTTATCCCGCGGACTAGCGCGGGAGGCAGATACGCAGTATTTT. It translates to CASSLSRGLAREADTQYF.

This clone was counted only a few times. The rearrangement joins TRBV6-2 or TRBV6-3 to TRBJ2-4; 7 nucleotides line up with TRBD2. Germline V gene sequence: CDR1 MNHEY, CDR2 SVGEGT. Trimming cost V 2 bases and J 6 bases; bases outside gene matches: 4. This CDR3 has 14 residues. CDR3 amino acids: CASSYGSSGNIQYF. CDR3 nucleotide sequence: TGTGCCAGCAGTTACGGTTCTAGCGGAAACATTCAGTACTTC.

This clone was counted only a few times. The gene calls are TRBV5-4 and TRBJ1-2; 9 bases are a match to TRBD1. Per germline, CDR1 SGHNT and CDR2 YYREEE (reference sequence). This CDR3 region has 15 residues. With 3 bases clipped from V and 6 bases from J, the junction kept 9 bases outside the gene matches. The CDR3 protein is CASSSGQGRLNGYTF. As DNA, the CDR3 is TGTGCCAGCAGCTCCGGACAGGGGAGGTTGAATGGCTACACCTTC. Supplemented by reference TRBV5-4 and TRBJ1-2, the full variable domain reads ETGVTQSPTHLIKTRGQQVTLRCSSQSGHNTVSWYQQALGQGPQFIFQYYREEENGRGNFPPRFSGLQFPNYSSELNVNALELDDSALYLCASSSGQGRLNGYTFGSGTRLTVV.

This rearrangement joins TRBV27 to TRBJ1-5; D perhaps matches TRBD1 (6 bases). V was clipped by 0 bases and J by 2 bases, with 17 bases between them. Germline lookup yields CDR1 MNHEY and CDR2 SMNVEV (reference sequence). The CDR3 has 18 residues. The CDR3 loop is CASSLSSGAGDGNQPQHF. CDR3 coding DNA: TGTGCCAGCAGTTTATCATCCGGGGCAGGGGACGGCAATCAGCCCCAGCATTTT.

J is TRBJ2-1 and V is TRBV12-5; 9 bases are a match to TRBD2. The V segment lost 4 bases and the J segment 10 bases; nucleotides outside the gene matches: 14. This CDR3 region has 16 residues. CDR1 and CDR2 from the germline V gene are LGHNT and FRNRAP. The CDR3 region has the DNA TGTGCTAGTGGTTCGCCGTCCGGGACTAGCAATGGGGAGCAGTTCTTC. The encoded protein is CASGSPSGTSNGEQFF. Using reference TRBV12-5 and TRBJ2-1 for the parts outside the CDR3, the full variable domain is DARVTQTPRHKVTEMGQEVTMRCQPILGHNTVFWYRQTMMQGLELLAYFRNRAPLDDSGMPKDRFSAEMPDATLATLKIQPSEPRDSAVYFCASGSPSGTSNGEQFFGPGTRLTVL.